A selection of T cell receptor beta chains follows, all from one sample in a study of cytomegalovirus exposure and HLA in healthy donors. The table came from immunoSEQ multiplex PCR; TCRdb's copy has only in-frame clones and leaves some out. Its table records 150,000 to 200,000 clones. The material sequenced was PBMCs. The receptors originated from a man younger than 45 in good health and CMV-seronegative. The CDR3 runs from the conserved cysteine through the conserved F or W. A D gene is named only where the DNA matches it firmly.

D gene	V gene	J gene	CDR3 DNA	CDR3 protein
.	TRBV20-1	TRBJ2-7	TGCAGTCTACTAGTTGGCCACGAGCAGTACTTC	CSLLVGHEQYF
.	TRBV2	TRBJ2-7	TGTGCCAGCAGGAGACATGAATTTTACGAGCAGTACTTC	CASRRHEFYEQYF
.	TRBV7-2	TRBJ1-5	TGTGCCAGCAGCCCCTCCGGGACACCTTCCGAAGGGCCCCAGCATTTT	CASSPSGTPSEGPQHF
.	TRBV19	TRBJ1-4	TGTGCCAGTAGTATCGGGGGGCAACTTGAAAAACTGTTTTTT	CASSIGGQLEKLFF
TRBD1	TRBV9	TRBJ2-3	TGTGCCAGCAGCGTAACAGGGGGAGGCACAGATACGCAGTATTTT	CASSVTGGGTDTQYF
TRBD2	TRBV7-9	TRBJ2-3	TGTGCCAGCAGCTTGGCGGGAGGGATCACAGATACGCAGTATTTT	CASSLAGGITDTQYF
.	TRBV19	TRBJ1-3	TGTGCCAGTAGTATAGCGGTCCTAATAGGGGCTGGAAGCACCATATATTTT	CASSIAVLIGAGSTIYF
.	TRBV19	TRBJ1-2	TGTGCCACTCGAGCAGGGGAACCACTTAACTATGGCTACACCTTC	CATRAGEPLNYGYTF
TRBD1	TRBV30	TRBJ2-2	TGTGCCTGGAGTCCCCCCGGGACAGGTTTGGAGGAGCTGTTTTTT	CAWSPPGTGLEELFF
TRBD1	TRBV7-9	TRBJ1-5	TGTGCCAGCAGCTCCCAGGGGGCGGGCAATCAGCCCCAGCATTTT	CASSSQGAGNQPQHF
TRBD1	TRBV28	TRBJ2-3	TGTGCCAGCAGTCTAATACAGGGGAGAGATACGCAGTATTTT	CASSLIQGRDTQYF
.	TRBV4-3	TRBJ1-2	TGCGCCAGCAGCCAGGGGGGGCGGCCCCATGGCTACACCTTC	CASSQGGRPHGYTF
.	TRBV5-1	TRBJ1-6	TGCGCCAGCAGCTTGGTTCAGGGGTCACCCCTCCACTTT	CASSLVQGSPLHF
.	TRBV5-1	TRBJ2-7	TGCGCCAGCAGCTTGGCAGGGTCATACTCCTACGAGCAGTACTTC	CASSLAGSYSYEQYF
.	TRBV2	TRBJ2-7	TGTGCCAGCGATAACTCCGAGAGCTCCTACGAGCAGTACTTC	CASDNSESSYEQYF
.	TRBV28	TRBJ1-2	TGTGCCAGCAGTCAACAGGGTACCGGCTACACCTTC	CASSQQGTGYTF
.	TRBV2	TRBJ2-7	TGTGCCAGCCGCTCCCGAAGCGAAAACTACTACGAGCAGTACTTC	CASRSRSENYYEQYF
TRBD1	TRBV7-9	TRBJ2-7	TGTGCCAGCAGCCTAACGACAGGGGGAGAGCAGTACTTC	CASSLTTGGEQYF
TRBD1	TRBV6-1	TRBJ1-5	TGTGCCAGCAATGGACAGGCGTTTGGCAATCAGCCCCAGCATTTT	CASNGQAFGNQPQHF
TRBD2	TRBV27	TRBJ2-7	TGTGCCAGCAGTACGGGACTAGCGGGGGTCTACGAGCAGTACTTC	CASSTGLAGVYEQYF
TRBD1	TRBV7-6	TRBJ1-2	TGTGCCAGCAGCTTAGGACCCCAGACAGGGGCTAACTATGGCTACACCTTC	CASSLGPQTGANYGYTF
TRBD2	TRBV9	TRBJ2-1	TGTGCCAGCAGCGTAGGAGGGACTAGTATTGAGCAGTTCTTC	CASSVGGTSIEQFF
.	TRBV19	TRBJ1-3	TGTGCCAGTAGTGGCGGACAGCGGAACACCATATATTTT	CASSGGQRNTIYF
.	TRBV19	TRBJ1-1	TGTGCCGTAAGACAAGGCCGGGGTGGTCTTGAAGCTTTCTTT	CAVRQGRGGLEAFF
TRBD2	TRBV7-6	TRBJ2-7	TGTGCCAGCAGCTTATGGTCTGTTCGCCTAGCGGGAGGGCCCGACGAGCAGTACTTC	CASSLWSVRLAGGPDEQYF
.	TRBV11-2	TRBJ1-1	TGTGCCAGCAGCCCATCGCGGGGAGCGAACACTGAAGCTTTCTTT	CASSPSRGANTEAFF
.	TRBV4-2	TRBJ1-2	TGTGCCAGCAGCCGACCGGCAGGGGCCGATGGCTACACCTTC	CASSRPAGADGYTF
.	TRBV7-9	TRBJ2-2	TGTGCCAGCAGCTTAGAAACGGGGGGCGCTGAGGCCGGGGAGCTGTTTTTT	CASSLETGGAEAGELFF
.	TRBV2	TRBJ2-2	TGTGCCAGCAGTGCCACAGGCTTCACCGGGGAGCTGTTTTTT	CASSATGFTGELFF
.	TRBV28	TRBJ1-2	TGTGCCAGCAGTTTATTCGCCGGAGTTACTGGCTACACCTTC	CASSLFAGVTGYTF